The source of this T cell receptor (beta chain) is a study of response to subunit inactivated influenza vaccine. Overall study results and limits: New T cells are recruited in small numbers by each seasonal influenza vaccination, according to the authors' suggestion.

Using its own MiXCR run on the RT-PCR reads, TCRdb lists one record per CDR3 protein. The profile shows hundreds of thousands of distinct CDR3 sequences, about a fifth of them singletons. A word on this clonotype: Its antigen is as yet unknown.

The ends were cut back, 9 bases at V and 4 bases at J, with 17 bases in the middle. Germline loops: CDR1 SGHKS, CDR2 YYEKEE (reference sequence). The CDR3 covers 13 residues. The starting material was PBMCs from blood, obtained 5 days after vaccination. The sequence came from a man aged 50 to 60 who received an inactivated influenza vaccine. This sequence joins TRBV5-5 and TRBJ2-7; the D gene is possibly TRBD1 (5 bases). CDR3 residues: CAMGLGQAYEQYF. CDR3 DNA: TGTGCCATGGGCCTGGGGCAGGCTTACGAGCAGTACTTC.